The 30 T cell receptor beta chains listed next were all sequenced from one sample in a study of tumor-infiltrating lymphocytes in primary liver carcinoma. With 500 ng total RNA as template and a constant-region primer, TCR beta cDNA was made. Libraries of TCR beta came from three nested multiplex PCR rounds with slightly modified ARM-PCR. A C-beta reverse primer and TRBV1-TRBV30 forward primers served in each of the first two PCR rounds, at 10 cycles apiece. TCRdb reprocessed the multiplex PCR reads with MiXCR, giving one entry per CDR3 protein. This table holds roughly 36,000 distinct CDR3 sequences, approximately 71% found once. Without any cell sorting, roughly 18-30 mg of bulk tissue yielded co-extracted RNA and DNA. Material: tumor-adjacent normal liver tissue. The receptors come from a man aged 40-50 years with primary liver carcinoma and hepatitis B virus infection.

Comment on this clonotype: One junction end disagrees with the germline gene, perhaps due to a read error. The chain combines TRBV29-1 with TRBJ1-1; D not resolved. Germline CDR1 and CDR2: SQVTM and ANQGSEA. The CDR3 length is 15 residues. CDR3 coding DNA: TGCAGCGTTGGATCTTGGTGGGGTATGAACATTGAAGCTTTCTTT. Protein product: CSVGSWWGMNIEAFF.

Comments on this clonotype: Germline is not matched at one junction end, which may reflect a read error. V gene TRBV13 combines with J gene TRBJ2-7; D is unclear. The CDR3 runs to 15 residues. Germline loops: CDR1 PRHDT, CDR2 FYEKMQ (reference sequence). The CDR3 here is CASSPLGKESYEQYF. Here the CDR3 DNA reads TGCGCCAGCAGCCCATTAGGGAAGGAGTCCTACGAGCAGTACTTC. Variable domain in full (rest from reference TRBV13 and TRBJ2-7): AAGVIQSPRHLIKEKRETATLKCYPIPRHDTVYWYQQGPGQDPQFLISFYEKMQSDKGSIPDRFSAQQFSDYHSELNMSSLELGDSALYFCASSPLGKESYEQYFGPGTRLTVT.

This clonotype showed up many times. The chain combines TRBV24-1 with TRBJ2-5; D is unclear. The CDR3 spans 14 residues. Germline V gene data show CDR1 as KGHDR and CDR2 as SFDVKD. V lost 3 bases and J 4 bases, leaving 11 bases between the germline ends. This chain's CDR3 is CATSDPNPGETQYF. CDR3 in DNA: TGTGCCACCAGTGATCCTAATCCTGGAGAGACCCAGTACTTC.

The sample holds many counts of this clonotype. J is TRBJ1-1 and V is TRBV5-1, with D perhaps matching TRBD1 (5 bases). V was clipped by 4 bases and J by 3 bases, with 16 bases between them. The CDR3 length is 15 residues. CDR1 and CDR2 from the germline V gene are SGHRS and YFSETQ. This chain's CDR3 is CASSPTARVDTEAFF. CDR3 coding DNA: TGCGCCAGCAGCCCCACGGCCAGGGTGGACACTGAAGCTTTCTTT.

By sample share, this clonotype is medium-sized. This chain connects TRBV10-3 to TRBJ2-2; 7 nucleotides agree with TRBD2. The germline CDR1 and CDR2 sequences are ENHRY and SYGVKD. With V trimmed by 10 bases and J by 6 bases, 2 bases remained unmatched. There are 11 residues in the CDR3. The CDR3 nucleotides are TGTGCCACCCGGGAGGCCGGGGAGCTGTTTTTT. Translated: CATREAGELFF.

In regard to this clonotype: A junction end diverges from the germline sequence, so it may reflect a read error. This chain connects TRBV30 to TRBJ2-5; a possible D gene is TRBD1 (8 bases). There are 13 residues in the CDR3. The germline CDR1 and CDR2 sequences are GTSNPN and SVGIG (reference sequence). CDR3 in amino acids: CALNTGGAETRYF. The CDR3 DNA is TGTGCTTTAAACACAGGGGGGGCAGAGACCCGGTACTTC.

Worth noting for this clonotype: The conserved phenylalanine or tryptophan normally closing the CDR3 is absent here, so this likely arose from a read error. This chain joins TRBV6-1 and TRBJ2-2, with 8 bases that match TRBD2. This CDR3 is built from 15 residues. The germline CDR1 and CDR2 sequences are MNHNS and SASEGT. CDR3 sequence reads: CVSSPPAGETVELFY. The DNA of the CDR3 is TGTGTCAGCAGTCCCCCAGCGGGAGAAACCGTGGAGCTGTTTTAT.

A few counts support this clonotype. Mismatch with germline at one junction end may stem from a read error. The chain couples TRBV7-9 to TRBJ2-3, with 8 bases that match TRBD2. The CDR3 covers 15 residues. The germline gives CDR1 SEHNR, CDR2 FQNEAQ (reference sequence). CDR3 DNA: TGTGCCAGCAGCTTAAGGCGGCAGGGACTAGATACGCAGTGTTTT. The encoded protein is CASSLRRQGLDTQCF.

Only one count was recorded for this clonotype. This chain connects TRBV6-6 to TRBJ1-5; no clear D. The CDR3 length is 15 residues. Germline-derived CDR1 and CDR2 are MNHNY and SVGAGI (reference sequence). V was trimmed by 8 bases and J by 1 base, leaving 15 bases between them. CDR3 amino acids: CASGRSWRSNQPQHF. CDR3 nucleotides: TGTGCCAGCGGCCGTAGTTGGAGGAGCAATCAGCCCCAGCATTTT.

This clonotype was seen a single time. The chain has TRBV28 and TRBJ2-7, with 7 positions matching TRBD1. The germline CDR1 and CDR2 sequences are MDHEN and SYDVKM. The CDR3 is 14 residues long. J was trimmed by 10 bases and V by 6 bases; bases with no gene match: 15. The CDR3 sequence: CASSCGQASYQQYF. The CDR3 nucleotides are TGTGCCAGCAGCTGTGGACAGGCCTCCTACCAACAGTACTTC.

The chain couples TRBV6-5 to TRBJ1-5, with TRBD1 matching 9 bases. The ends lost 6 bases at V and 11 bases at J; junction bases unmatched: 14. CDR1 is MNHEY and CDR2 is SVGAGI in the germline V gene. The CDR3 covers 15 residues. CDR3 protein: CASSLDRGRDRSQHF. DNA of the CDR3: TGTGCCAGCAGCCTGGACAGGGGCCGTGATCGGTCCCAGCATTTT.

This clonotype occurred many times. The genes are TRBV28 and TRBJ2-3; 7 positions match TRBD2. Germline assignment: CDR1 MDHEN and CDR2 SYDVKM. Trimming took 4 bases from V and 0 from J; bases not matched to a gene: 4. This CDR3 is 15 amino acids long. The CDR3 spells CASSWLADSTDTQYF. The CDR3 DNA reads as TGTGCCAGCAGTTGGCTAGCGGATAGCACAGATACGCAGTATTTT. The full variable domain, completed using reference TRBV28 and TRBJ2-3, is DVKVTQSSRYLVKRTGEKVFLECVQDMDHENMFWYRQDPGLGLRLIYFSYDVKMKEKGDIPEGYSVSREKKERFSLILESASTNQTSMYLCASSWLADSTDTQYFGPGTRLTVL.

To note about this clonotype: Sequence at one end of the junction differs from germline and may be a read error. The rearrangement joins TRBV10-2 to TRBJ2-3; maybe TRBD2 (6 bases). The CDR3 length is 13 residues. Germline V gives CDR1 WSHSY, CDR2 SAAADI. The CDR3 DNA is TGCGTCAGCAGTGTTCCCTCTAGCGAAGCGCAGTATTTT. Translated: CVSSVPSSEAQYF.

This chain joins TRBV30 and TRBJ2-1; the D gene is possibly TRBD2 (5 bases). CDR1 is GTSNPN and CDR2 is SVGIG in the germline V gene (reference sequence). V lost 6 bases, J lost 1 base, and 19 bases lay in between. The CDR3 extends over 16 amino acids. As DNA, the CDR3 is TGTGCCTGTAGTCGGCCGGGGTCTGTGTCCTACAATGAGCAGTTCTTC. Translating it yields CACSRPGSVSYNEQFF.

The gene calls are TRBV27 and TRBJ2-1; D call uncertain. The CDR3 runs to 16 residues. Trimming took 6 bases from V and 0 from J, leaving 15 bases between them. CDR1 is MNHEY, CDR2 SMNVEV, per germline (reference sequence). The CDR3 coding sequence is TGTGCCAGCAGAAGGGCGGAGTCCCCCTCCTACAATGAGCAGTTCTTC. Encoded protein: CASRRAESPSYNEQFF.

In its sample, this clonotype was seen once. The V and J genes are TRBV29-1 and TRBJ2-7; tentatively, D is TRBD2 (5 bases). This CDR3 has 14 residues. Trimming cost V 7 bases and J 2 bases, with 18 bases left between them. CDR1 SQVTM and CDR2 ANQGSEA come from the germline V gene. CDR3 bases: TGCAGCGCCCAGACGTTGGGGAGTCCCTACGAGCAGTACTTC. Its protein product is CSAQTLGSPYEQYF.

This clonotype showed up just once. One junction end does not reproduce the germline sequence, and a read error may be involved. The chain links TRBV4-3 to TRBJ2-1; TRBD2 agrees at 8 bases. CDR1 is LGHNA, CDR2 YSLEER, per germline. The CDR3 covers 17 residues. The CDR3 sequence: CANSRVHQREPYYEQFF. CDR3 bases: TGCGCCAACAGCCGAGTACATCAGCGGGAGCCCTACTATGAGCAGTTCTTC.

On this clonotype itself: The junction differs from germline at one of its ends, possibly a read error. V gene TRBV7-3 combines with J gene TRBJ2-5; D not resolved. This CDR3 comprises 13 residues. The germline gives CDR1 SGHTA, CDR2 FQGTGA. As DNA, the CDR3 is TGTGCCAGCAGCTTATCGCATGGCGGTCACCCGCACTTC. It translates to CASSLSHGGHPHF.

This clonotype has just a few counts. The V and J genes are TRBV21-1 and TRBJ1-4; TRBD1 was called by the table and not checked on the DNA. TRBV21-1 is assigned pseudogene status. This CDR3 is built from 16 residues. The CDR3: CASSTTPDRGKEKLFF. The DNA of the CDR3 is TGTGCCAGTAGCACCACTCCCGACAGGGGAAAGGAAAAACTGTTTTTT.

This clonotype showed up just once. One end of the junction varies from germline; a read error may be responsible. This rearrangement joins TRBV6-4 to TRBJ2-1, with 8 bases lining up with TRBD2. CDR1 and CDR2 from the germline V gene are MRHNA and SNTAGT. The length of the CDR3 is 13 residues. The CDR3 DNA reads as TGTGCCAGCAGTGACGGGACTAGGGGTGAGCAGTTTTTC. This sequence encodes CASSDGTRGEQFF.

About this clonotype: Its ends do not fully match the called genes, so a read error is possible. The chain links TRBV7-3 to TRBJ2-1; 9 bases line up with TRBD1. The CDR3 totals 15 residues. Germline CDR1 is SGHTA and CDR2 is FQGTGA. CDR3 coding DNA: TGTGCCAACAGCCCAGGGACAGGGTGTGGGAATGAGCAGTTCTTC. Protein product: CANSPGTGCGNEQFF. The complete variable domain, with remaining parts taken from reference TRBV7-3 and TRBJ2-1, reads GAGVSQTPSNKVTEKGKYVELRCDPISGHTALYWYRQSLGQGPEFLIYFQGTGAADDSGLPNDRFFAVRPEGSVSTLKIQRTERGDSAVYLCANSPGTGCGNEQFFGPGTRLTVL.

This clonotype was counted at least ten times. The chain carries TRBV5-4 and TRBJ2-2, with D unresolved. Germline lookup yields CDR1 SGHNT and CDR2 YYREEE (reference sequence). This CDR3 is 13 amino acids long. Trimming left V 3 bases short and J 9 bases short, with 12 bases between. The chain's CDR3 is CASSSRAQRELFF. The CDR3 nucleotides read TGTGCCAGCAGCTCCCGGGCTCAGCGGGAGCTGTTTTTT. The entire variable domain, with the rest obtained from reference TRBV5-4 and TRBJ2-2, is as follows: ETGVTQSPTHLIKTRGQQVTLRCSSQSGHNTVSWYQQALGQGPQFIFQYYREEENGRGNFPPRFSGLQFPNYSSELNVNALELDDSALYLCASSSRAQRELFFGEGSRLTVL.

As regards this clonotype: No conserved phenylalanine or tryptophan ends this CDR3, so it is likely a read error. The rearrangement links TRBV12-3 or TRBV12-4 to TRBJ2-5, with D possibly TRBD2 on 6 matching bases. The CDR3 loop spans 14 amino acids. Trimming took off 7 bases at V and 7 bases at J, with 19 bases between the two ends. The DNA for the CDR3 is TGTGCCAGCATCCCCAGGGAGGATCTGTTGACCCAGTACTCC. Its translation: CASIPREDLLTQYS.

Remarks on this clonotype: An end of the junction differs from the germline gene, which may be a read error. The V call is TRBV29-1, the J call TRBJ2-5; D gene unclear. CDR1 is SQVTM, CDR2 ANQGSEA, per germline. This CDR3 comprises 12 residues. The CDR3 nucleotides read TGCAGCGCTCCGCTGGGCGTGGAGACCCAGTATTTC. Translated, it gives CSAPLGVETQYF.

A remark on this clonotype: This CDR3 fails to terminate in the conserved phenylalanine or tryptophan, so it likely reflects a read error. The limits of the CDR3 on the DNA are not certain, so only TCRdb's listed CDR3 is given. V is TRBV6-1 and J is TRBJ2-1. The CDR3 comprises 12 residues, both ends counted. From germline, CDR1 is MNHNS and CDR2 SASEGT. The chain's CDR3 is CVSIPSYNEQSL.

The chain uses TRBV7-9 and TRBJ1-2; 7 bases map to TRBD1. The germline CDR1 and CDR2 sequences are SEHNR and FQNEAQ (reference sequence). This CDR3 comprises 14 residues. V was clipped by 9 bases and J by 6 bases; unmatched bases: 13. CDR3 nucleotide sequence: TGTGCCAGGAGATGGGACAGTGGATTTCATGGCTACACCTTC. This sequence encodes CARRWDSGFHGYTF.

As concerns this clonotype: Given the absence of the conserved phenylalanine or tryptophan at the CDR3 end, a read error is likely. No DNA is shown, since the ends of the CDR3 on it are uncertain; the CDR3 is the one TCRdb lists. V usage is TRBV4-1 and J usage is TRBJ2-1; the D segment call TRBD2 is taken from the table without a DNA check. The length of the CDR3 is 12 amino acids, counting both ends. Germline CDR1 MGHRA, CDR2 YSYEKL. CDR3: CDSSPGSGLLSP.

Points on this clonotype: A read error may account for a junction end that differs from germline. The chain carries TRBV6-6 and TRBJ1-5, with D hard to call. The CDR3 totals 13 residues. The germline gives CDR1 MNHNY, CDR2 SVGAGI (reference sequence). The chain's CDR3 is CATGGEWDQSQHF. CDR3 nucleotides: TGTGCCACTGGCGGAGAGTGGGATCAGTCCCAACATTTT.

As to this clonotype: The junction departs from the called germline gene at one end, perhaps through a read error. The CDR3: CARSQGNSADTQYF. As DNA, the CDR3 is TGTGCCAGGAGCCAAGGAAATTCGGCAGATACACAGTATTTT. The chain employs TRBV4-2 and TRBJ2-3, with D hard to call. Germline V lookup: CDR1 LGHNA, CDR2 YNFKEQ. The CDR3 totals 14 residues.

The V and J genes are TRBV7-9 and TRBJ2-1, with D possibly matching TRBD2 (6 bases). Germline-derived CDR1 and CDR2 are SEHNR and FQNEAQ (reference sequence). This CDR3 contains 15 residues. The CDR3 spells CTSSDILSENNEQFF. CDR3 DNA: TGTACTAGCAGTGACATTTTATCAGAAAACAATGAGCAGTTCTTC.